This T cell receptor beta chain emerged from a study of CD8+ T cells in alopecia areata. Study-level background: The authors grafted skin from roughly 6-12-month-old C3H/HeJ donors with spontaneous alopecia onto approximately 6-11-week-old female C3H/HeJ mice. Broader study findings: Patients shared TCRs less clearly than mice did, possibly owing to HLA. Especially in alopecia totalis/universalis, lesional scalp showed greater clonality than normal scalp did.

Germline assignment: CDR1 NSHNY and CDR2 SYGAGN. V shed 2 bases, J shed 1 base, and the junction held 7 bases outside the gene matches. This CDR3 is built from 17 residues. RNA was isolated and reverse transcribed to cDNA, the sequencing template. TCRdb's table, derived via immunoSEQ multiplex PCR, lists solely in-frame clones and lacks some. This sample carries approximately 300,000 clones, none of them present only once. Researchers sorted pooled cutaneous lymph node cells on the basis of CD4, CD8alpha, NKG2D, NKG2ACE and other markers. Of note for this clone: Its antigen is still unknown. Mouse names are used for the genes. The CDR3 end falls 4 residues outside the read, so it is completed with the germline J gene.

This chain links TRBV13-1 with TRBJ2-3, with 10 bases identical to TRBD2. The sequencing input was CD4+ T cells sorted from a lymph node. The sequence was collected from a C3H/HeJ mouse with alopecia areata. Mice of this strain are of MHC haplotype H2-k. The CDR3 DNA, read in part, is TGTGCCAGCAGTGAAGGCTGGGGGGGCGCTGGTGCAGAA. Amino acids: CASSEGWGGAGAE. The CDR3 in its entirety is CASSEGWGGAGAETLYF.